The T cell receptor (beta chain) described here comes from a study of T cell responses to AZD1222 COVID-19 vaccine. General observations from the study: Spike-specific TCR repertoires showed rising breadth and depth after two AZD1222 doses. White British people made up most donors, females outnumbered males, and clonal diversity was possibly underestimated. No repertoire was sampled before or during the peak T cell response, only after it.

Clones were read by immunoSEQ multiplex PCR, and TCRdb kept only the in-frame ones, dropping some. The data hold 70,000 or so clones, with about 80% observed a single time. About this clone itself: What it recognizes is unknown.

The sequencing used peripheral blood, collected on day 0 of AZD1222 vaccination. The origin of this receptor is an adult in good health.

CDR3 residues: CASSEDPRWWVGNTGELFF. In nucleotides, the CDR3 is TGTGCCAGCAGTGAAGACCCTCGATGGTGGGTTGGGAACACCGGGGAGCTGTTTTTT. The genes are TRBV2 and TRBJ2-2; D is uncertain. The V and J ends lost 1 base and 1 base respectively, with 19 bases between them. Germline V CDR1 and CDR2: SNHLY, FYNNEI. This CDR3 has 19 residues.